The 14 T cell receptor beta chains in this list originate from one sample, sequenced in a study of shared clonotypes between healthy human individuals (dated by TCRdb to about 2020). Library preparation used the immunoSEQ multiplex PCR assay. TCRdb re-hosts the immuneACCESS table, in-frame sequences only. Its copies lack some clones; in the studies checked, an unresolved V gene accounts for under half of them, and the cause for the rest is not known. The sample contains hundreds of thousands of clones, around three quarters of them found a single time. About 11% of the sample rests with the top ten. The sample consisted of PBMCs. These receptors were taken from a woman aged 40 to 50 in good health. Some clones in this sample may be carry-over from other donors' samples.

This clone has only a few counts. V usage is TRBV5-1 and J usage is TRBJ2-2; unclear D gene. CDR1 and CDR2 from the germline V gene are SGHRS and YFSETQ. CDR3 length: 15 residues. The V end lost 4 bases, the J end lost 6 bases, and 16 bases lay between the germline ends. The CDR3 is CASSPSEHSSGELFF. The CDR3, as DNA: TGCGCCAGCAGCCCCTCAGAGCACAGTTCCGGGGAGCTGTTTTTT. The full variable domain, rest sourced from reference TRBV5-1 and TRBJ2-2, is KAGVTQTPRYLIKTRGQQVTLSCSPISGHRSVSWYQQTPGQGLQFLFEYFSETQRNKGNFPGRFSGRQFSNSRSEMNVSTLELGDSALYLCASSPSEHSSGELFFGEGSRLTVL.

This clone came up a few times. The V call is TRBV10-3, the J call TRBJ2-7; TRBD2 matches 13 bases. The CDR3 contains 14 residues. Germline lookup yields CDR1 ENHRY and CDR2 SYGVKD. After removal of 6 bases from V and 4 bases from J, the junction contained 3 bases not matched to a gene. The CDR3 bases are TGTGCCATCAGGCGGACTAGCGGGAGTTACGAGCAGTACTTC. This encodes CAIRRTSGSYEQYF.

V is TRBV20-1 and J is TRBJ1-1; D not resolved. Per the germline V gene, CDR1 is DFQATT and CDR2 is SNEGSKA (reference sequence). The CDR3 extends over 11 amino acids. The ends were cut back, 2 bases at V and 3 bases at J, with 4 bases in the middle. This CDR3 is CSARKDTEAFF. The CDR3 nucleotides are TGCAGTGCTAGAAAGGACACTGAAGCTTTCTTT.

In this sample, this clone turned up a few times. This sample includes further DNA sequences coding for the same CDR3. The chain uses TRBV5-1 and TRBJ1-5; D remains unclear. V lost 4 bases and J 1 base, leaving 6 bases between the germline ends. The CDR3 has 13 residues. CDR1 is SGHRS, CDR2 YFSETQ, per germline. In DNA, the CDR3 is TGCGCCAGCAGCCCGGACAGCAATCAGCCCCAGCATTTT. Its translation is CASSPDSNQPQHF.

The gene calls are TRBV29-1 and TRBJ2-5, with TRBD1 matching over 8 bases. The DNA end favors TRBJ2-7, so the J call may be wrong. Per the germline V gene, CDR1 is SQVTM and CDR2 is ANQGSEA. The CDR3 extends over 13 amino acids. The CDR3 region is CSVDSAGGNEQYF. The CDR3 bases are TGCAGCGTTGATTCGGCAGGGGGCAACGAGCAGTACTTC.

The table lists this clone with a count of one. V and J are TRBV29-1 and TRBJ2-7; tentatively, D is TRBD1 (6 bases). Germline loops: CDR1 SQVTM, CDR2 ANQGSEA. V lost 3 bases and J 1 base, leaving 19 bases between the germline ends. The CDR3 has 16 amino acids. CDR3 loop: CSVDGQGFSGSYEQYF. CDR3 DNA: TGCAGCGTTGACGGTCAGGGGTTCTCCGGGTCCTACGAGCAGTACTTC.

The chain uses TRBV10-1 and TRBJ2-5, with D tentatively TRBD2 (6 bases). Between the trimmed V and J ends, which lost 3 bases and 5 bases, there was a span of 13 bases. The germline V gene has CDR1 WNHNN and CDR2 SYGVQD (reference sequence). The CDR3 runs to 14 residues. For the CDR3, the DNA is TGCGCCAGCAGTGAAGAGGGAGGCGGGGAGACCCAGTACTTC. This codes for CASSEEGGGETQYF.

A word on this clone: The junction shows a germline mismatch at one end, possibly a read error. The chain has TRBV4-1 and TRBJ2-6; D perhaps matches TRBD1 (6 bases). From germline, CDR1 is MGHRA and CDR2 YSYEKL. This CDR3 is 13 amino acids long. The CDR3 loop is CAGRGPGANVLTF. CDR3 nucleotide sequence: TGCGCCGGCAGGGGTCCTGGGGCCAACGTCCTGACTTTC.

This clone has at least ten counts. This rearrangement joins TRBV6-5 to TRBJ1-4; no definite D call. Between the trimmed V and J ends, which lost 6 bases and 8 bases, there was a span of 13 bases. The CDR3 runs to 13 residues. Germline CDR1 MNHEY, CDR2 SVGAGI. The chain's CDR3 is CASSPQTAEKLFF. The CDR3 region has the DNA TGTGCCAGCAGCCCCCAGACGGCCGAAAAACTGTTTTTT.

The rearrangement joins TRBV7-3 to TRBJ2-5, with D maybe TRBD2 (6 bases). Trimming removed 5 bases from V and 7 bases from J, with 20 bases in between. Germline V gene data show CDR1 as SGHTA and CDR2 as FQGTGA. The CDR3 totals 15 residues. The CDR3 reads CASSPHTGTGGTQYF. The CDR3 coding sequence is TGTGCCAGCAGCCCACATACCGGGACCGGGGGGACCCAGTACTTC.

The gene calls are TRBV7-2 and TRBJ2-5; a possible D gene is TRBD2 (5 bases). Per germline, CDR1 SGHTA and CDR2 FQGNSA. The CDR3 has 14 residues. The V gene lost 1 base and the J gene lost 5 bases, with 11 bases spanning the gap. This CDR3 reads CASSLGIGVETQYF. CDR3 bases: TGTGCCAGCAGCTTAGGGATCGGGGTGGAGACCCAGTACTTC.

This chain links TRBV2 with TRBJ1-1; no definite D call. The germline gives CDR1 SNHLY, CDR2 FYNNEI. V lost 5 bases and J 4 bases, leaving 8 bases between the germline ends. This CDR3 region has 12 residues. The CDR3 nucleotides read TGTGCCAGCAGTTGGCCGAGCACTGAAGCTTTCTTT. Its protein product is CASSWPSTEAFF.

The chain recombines TRBV7-9 with TRBJ2-2; D perhaps matches TRBD2 (5 bases). In germline, CDR1 is SEHNR, CDR2 FQNEAQ (reference sequence). The V end was cut by 3 bases, the J end by 4 bases, with 15 bases between. CDR3 length: 16 amino acids. The DNA for the CDR3 is TGTGCCAGCAGCTTTTCTAGCAGAGTGCGCACCGGGGAGCTGTTTTTT. This codes for CASSFSSRVRTGELFF.

The rearrangement uses TRBV5-1 and TRBJ1-2; D may be TRBD1 (5 bases). The CDR3 spans 14 residues. V lost 5 bases and J 4 bases, leaving 15 bases between the germline ends. Germline CDR1 SGHRS, CDR2 YFSETQ. CDR3 nucleotides: TGCGCCAGCAGTCGAGGAGGGCAGGGCTATGGCTACACCTTC. Amino acid sequence: CASSRGGQGYGYTF.